These 6 T cell receptor beta chains came from one sample sequenced in a study of OX40 agonist ivuxolimab in advanced cancers. Sequenced by immunoSEQ multiplex PCR; TCRdb stores in-frame clones only, minus some. The sample gives roughly 40,000 clones, around 90% of which show up once; 15% to 20% is in the top ten. Sample: CD4+ or CD8+ T cells sorted from blood, taken in a trial of the OX40 agonist ivuxolimab. These receptors were taken from an adult with an advanced solid tumor such as melanoma, head and neck, liver or kidney cancer.

V usage is TRBV7-3 and J usage is TRBJ1-2; no reliable D call. This CDR3 comprises 12 residues. Trimming stripped 3 bases from V and 4 bases from J, with 6 bases between. Germline values: CDR1 SGHTA, CDR2 FQGTGA. The CDR3 here is CASSFEGYGYTF. The DNA of the CDR3 is TGTGCCAGCAGCTTTGAAGGCTATGGCTACACCTTC.

The chain carries TRBV11-2 and TRBJ1-5; maybe TRBD1 (5 bases). CDR1 and CDR2 from the germline V gene are SGHAT and FQNNGV. This CDR3 spans 15 amino acids. V was trimmed by 0 bases and J by 4 bases, leaving 10 bases between them. CDR3 nucleotide sequence: TGTGCCAGCAGCTTAGAGGGACGGCTAAATCAGCCCCAGCATTTT. Residues: CASSLEGRLNQPQHF.

The genes are TRBV5-4 and TRBJ1-5; unclear D gene. The CDR3 has 12 amino acids. The ends were cut back, 2 bases at V and 6 bases at J, with 6 bases in the middle. The V gene's germline CDR1 is SGHNT and CDR2 YYREEE (reference sequence). CDR3 sequence (DNA): TGTGCCAGCAGCTTCTCCGGTCAGCCCCAGCATTTT. Translated: CASSFSGQPQHF.

This clone came up once. For the CDR3, the DNA is TGTGCCAGCAGTTATGTGGGACCTTCTGGGGCCAACGTCCTGACTTTC. This translates into CASSYVGPSGANVLTF. This chain uses TRBV6-5 with TRBJ2-6; D may be TRBD1 or TRBD2 (5 bases each). Germline lookup yields CDR1 MNHEY and CDR2 SVGAGI. V was shortened by 3 bases and J by 1 base, with 10 bases between the two germline ends. CDR3 length equals 16 residues.

This clone appeared a single time. The J gene is TRBJ2-7, the V gene TRBV5-6; D gene unclear. The CDR3 is 15 residues long. Trimming removed 6 bases from V and 3 bases from J, with 19 bases in between. Germline-derived CDR1 and CDR2 are SGHDT and YYEEEE. CDR3 coding DNA: TGTGCCAGCACCGAGCGTGGTCTGGGTTTCTACGAGCAGTACTTC. It is translated as CASTERGLGFYEQYF.

This clone was picked up one time. The chain links TRBV4-3 to TRBJ2-7; perhaps D is TRBD1 or TRBD2 (6 bases each). CDR1 and CDR2 (germline): LGHNA, YSLEER. The V end was cut by 4 bases, the J end by 2 bases, with 12 bases between. This CDR3 has 14 residues. CDR3 DNA: TGCGCCAGCAGCCGGGGGGCAGGGGCCTACGAGCAGTACTTC. Residues: CASSRGAGAYEQYF.